The clone carrying this T cell receptor beta chain was counted once. Its antigen is unidentified. PCR primers comprised 60 Vbeta and 13 Jbeta primers. The data were produced by immunoSEQ multiplex PCR, yet TCRdb's version contains in-frame clones alone and is incomplete. This sample carries roughly 130,000 clones, around 80% of them seen once, and the ten largest clones take around 1.8%. These data come from a study of cytomegalovirus exposure and HLA in healthy donors. Study-level points and caveats: More than 15,000 TCR beta sequences were associated with HLA alleles at 0.05 false discovery rate in a later analysis.

This TCR was recovered from a woman aged 45-59 years in good health and CMV-seronegative. Sequencing input: PBMCs.

The CDR3 sequence is CASSRPNSGDTQYF. The CDR3 DNA is TGTGCCAGCAGCCGACCGAACTCAGGGGATACGCAGTATTTT. The chain uses TRBV11-3 and TRBJ2-3; maybe TRBD1 (5 bases). From germline, CDR1 is SGHNT and CDR2 YENEEA. The CDR3 length is 14 residues. Trimming left V 5 bases short and J 6 bases short, with 15 bases between.